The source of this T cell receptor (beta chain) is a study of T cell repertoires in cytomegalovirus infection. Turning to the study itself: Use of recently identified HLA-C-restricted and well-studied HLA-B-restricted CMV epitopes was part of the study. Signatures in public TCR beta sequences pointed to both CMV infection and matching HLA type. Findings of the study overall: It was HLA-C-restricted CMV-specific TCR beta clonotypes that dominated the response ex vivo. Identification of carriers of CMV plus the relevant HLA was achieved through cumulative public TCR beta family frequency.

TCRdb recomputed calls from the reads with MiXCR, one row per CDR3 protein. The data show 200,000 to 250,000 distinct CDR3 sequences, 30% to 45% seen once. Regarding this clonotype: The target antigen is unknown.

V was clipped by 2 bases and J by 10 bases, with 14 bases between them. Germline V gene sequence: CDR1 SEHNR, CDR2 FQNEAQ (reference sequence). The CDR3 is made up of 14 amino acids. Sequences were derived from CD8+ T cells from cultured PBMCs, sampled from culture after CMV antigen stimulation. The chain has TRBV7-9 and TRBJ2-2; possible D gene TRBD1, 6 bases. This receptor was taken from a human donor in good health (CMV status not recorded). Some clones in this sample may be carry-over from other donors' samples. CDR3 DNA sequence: TGTGCCAGCAGCTTACAACAGGGCCGCGAGGAGCTGTTTTTT. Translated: CASSLQQGREELFF.